This TCR beta chain is drawn from a study of CD8+ T cells in alopecia areata. As for the study in general: Those patients who were treated received oral tofacitinib, which was given at 5 to 10 mg twice daily for moderate-to-severe alopecia areata. Treated patients received severity scores based on the percentage of scalp area affected. Notes on the study in general: Amid tofacitinib therapy, many expanded lesional clones stayed present in scalp and blood. Baseline CD8+ expansion's link to response remains uncertain, as there was one nonresponder.

As the sequencing template, cDNA was produced by extracting RNA and reverse transcribing it. Libraries were prepared by immunoSEQ multiplex PCR; TCRdb keeps only in-frame clonotypes and omits some of them. The sample lists approximately 120,000 clones, over 60% occurring once. This clone has just a few counts. Its target is not known. Treatment defined: oral pan-JAK inhibitor, 5-10 mg twice daily. Sequenced here: CD4+ T cells sorted from blood, sampled at week 4, from a patient treated with tofacitinib. The clonotype originates from a human donor with alopecia areata.

CDR3 DNA: TGTGCCAGCAGCCCGGACAGGGGGAGTGAAGCTTTCTTT. Amino acids: CASSPDRGSEAFF. The rearrangement uses TRBV7-3 and TRBJ1-1; 10 nucleotides line up with TRBD1. The CDR3 length is 13 residues. J gave up 7 bases and V 5 bases, and 4 bases lay outside the gene matches. Germline V gene lookup returns CDR1 SGHTA and CDR2 FQGTGA.